The 26 T cell receptor beta chains in this list originate from one sample, sequenced in a study of T cell changes during pregnancy in multiple sclerosis. Using immunoSEQ multiplex PCR, the repertoire was profiled, and TCRdb retains in-frame clones only, with some absent. The sample lists 60,000 to 75,000 clones, roughly 88% seen once, with roughly 1.4% in the top ten. The material was peripheral blood, obtained in the third trimester of pregnancy. Every receptor here comes from a female donor with multiple sclerosis, enrolled in a pregnancy study.

The rearrangement links TRBV6-5 to TRBJ1-1, with D possibly being TRBD1 (6 bases). The germline V gene encodes CDR1 MNHEY and CDR2 SVGAGI. The CDR3 consists of 12 residues. V dropped 0 bases and J dropped 11 bases, with 10 bases sitting between them. The DNA for the CDR3 is TGTGCCAGCAGTTACTCGGGGGCTGTCGCTTTCTTT. Translated: CASSYSGAVAFF.

This chain joins TRBV5-4 and TRBJ2-3; 12 nucleotides agree with TRBD2. Germline CDR1 is SGHNT and CDR2 is YYREEE (reference sequence). Trimming removed 2 bases from V and 2 bases from J; junction bases left unmatched: 3. The CDR3 loop spans 16 amino acids. The CDR3 coding sequence is TGTGCCAGCAGCTTTACTAGCGGGGGGCTCACAGATACGCAGTATTTT. It specifies CASSFTSGGLTDTQYF.

V is TRBV15 and J is TRBJ2-3; TRBD1 might be the D (5 bases). The V gene's germline CDR1 is LNHNV and CDR2 YYDKDF (reference sequence). This CDR3 contains 17 residues. Trimming removed 1 base at V and 0 bases at J, with 14 bases between. CDR3: CATSRGGTRASTDTQYF. The CDR3 DNA reads TGTGCCACCAGCAGAGGGGGAACCAGGGCTAGCACAGATACGCAGTATTTT.

The chain uses TRBV11-1 and TRBJ1-2, with unresolved D. Germline CDR1 is SGHAT and CDR2 is FQDESV (reference sequence). V was trimmed by 4 bases and J by 4 bases, leaving 16 bases between them. CDR3 length: 15 residues. The DNA for the CDR3 is TGTGCCAGCAGCTCGAATACCGAGCTCGCCTATGGCTACACCTTC. Translated: CASSSNTELAYGYTF.

In its sample, this clone was seen once. This chain uses TRBV9 with TRBJ2-2; D might be TRBD2 (6 bases). Trimming stripped 3 bases from V and 5 bases from J, with 17 bases between. The CDR3 loop spans 16 amino acids. Germline-derived CDR1 and CDR2 are SGDLS and YYNGEE. Written as DNA, the CDR3 is TGTGCCAGCAGCGCCGGGGGATGGTGGGGAACCGGGGAGCTGTTTTTT. It is translated as CASSAGGWWGTGELFF.

This clone appeared a single time. The gene calls are TRBV4-1 and TRBJ2-2, with D maybe TRBD1 (6 bases). The CDR3 contains 14 residues. Germline V lookup: CDR1 MGHRA, CDR2 YSYEKL. The V gene lost 4 bases and the J gene lost 7 bases, with 13 bases spanning the gap. CDR3 coding DNA: TGCGCCAGCAGCCCCCGGGACAAAGACGGGGAGCTGTTTTTT. Amino acids: CASSPRDKDGELFF.

The chain carries TRBV27 and TRBJ2-7; no clear D gene. The CDR3 consists of 15 residues. The germline V gene encodes CDR1 MNHEY and CDR2 SMNVEV (reference sequence). V was shortened by 8 bases and J by 2 bases, with 19 bases between the two germline ends. CDR3 in amino acids: CASGSQSGSAYEQYF. CDR3 DNA: TGTGCCAGCGGAAGCCAGAGTGGCAGCGCCTACGAGCAGTACTTC.

The chain is built from TRBV5-1 and TRBJ2-7; tentatively, D is TRBD1 (6 bases). The CDR3 spans 17 residues. The germline V and J ends were trimmed by 3 bases and 4 bases, with 23 bases remaining between them. Germline loops: CDR1 SGHRS, CDR2 YFSETQ. The CDR3 sequence: CASSSAGRNRAGYEQYF. CDR3 sequence (DNA): TGCGCCAGCAGCTCGGCGGGTCGGAACAGGGCAGGGTACGAGCAGTACTTC.

The chain couples TRBV2 to TRBJ2-7, with D possibly being TRBD2 (5 bases). The CDR3 consists of 14 residues. Per the germline V gene, CDR1 is SNHLY and CDR2 is FYNNEI. V lost 5 bases, J lost 6 bases, and 17 bases lay in between. CDR3 bases: TGTGCCAGCAGTCCCCTTTATCGGGATTCCGAGCAGTACTTC. It specifies CASSPLYRDSEQYF.

V gene TRBV5-1 combines with J gene TRBJ1-1; the D is unclear. CDR3 length equals 15 residues. Germline CDR1 and CDR2: SGHRS and YFSETQ. Trimming left V 0 bases short and J 3 bases short, with 12 bases between. CDR3 nucleotides: TGCGCCAGCAGCTTGGCACCGGTGGGAGACACTGAAGCTTTCTTT. It encodes CASSLAPVGDTEAFF.

This rearrangement joins TRBV30 to TRBJ1-5; 8 bases are a match to TRBD1. The CDR3 extends over 14 amino acids. Trimming took 4 bases from V and 5 from J; bases not matched to a gene: 7. Germline CDR1 reads GTSNPN; CDR2 reads SVGIG (reference sequence). CDR3 sequence (DNA): TGTGCCTGGATACACGGACAGGGAGATCAGCCCCAGCATTTT. This translates into CAWIHGQGDQPQHF.

This clone was recorded once. This chain uses TRBV7-9 with TRBJ1-1; D is unresolved. CDR1 and CDR2 from the germline V gene are SEHNR and FQNEAQ (reference sequence). The CDR3 covers 13 residues. Trimming took off 2 bases at V and 1 base at J, with 5 bases between the two ends. The CDR3 sequence: CASSLQENTEAFF. DNA of the CDR3: TGTGCCAGCAGCTTACAGGAGAACACTGAAGCTTTCTTT.

The V gene is TRBV28, the J gene TRBJ1-5; tentatively, D is TRBD1 (6 bases). The germline CDR1 and CDR2 sequences are MDHEN and SYDVKM. The V gene lost 2 bases and the J gene lost 4 bases, with 15 bases spanning the gap. The CDR3 totals 16 residues. CDR3 sequence (DNA): TGTGCCAGCAGTTTAATCGGCAGGGGCGGGAATCAGCCCCAGCATTTT. Protein sequence: CASSLIGRGGNQPQHF.

This clone was seen only a few times. This chain joins TRBV19 and TRBJ1-1; 10 nucleotides agree with TRBD1. CDR3 length: 16 residues. Germline-derived CDR1 and CDR2 are LNHDA and SQIVND (reference sequence). Trimming took 5 bases from V and 2 from J; bases not matched to a gene: 8. Written as DNA, the CDR3 is TGTGCCAGTAGTCCCCGGGACAGGGGTCGTAACACTGAAGCTTTCTTT. Translation gives CASSPRDRGRNTEAFF.

This clone was found a few times. The chain carries TRBV5-1 and TRBJ1-1, with TRBD1 matching 9 bases. CDR1 and CDR2 from the germline V gene are SGHRS and YFSETQ. Losses at the gene ends were 8 bases for V and 3 bases for J; bases not matched to a gene: 8. This CDR3 region has 14 residues. As DNA, the CDR3 is TGCGCCAGTTACAGGGGGCTCCTGGACACTGAAGCTTTCTTT. Residues: CASYRGLLDTEAFF.

The rearrangement links TRBV18 to TRBJ2-7; 9 nucleotides agree with TRBD1. The CDR3 length is 14 residues. J was trimmed by 7 bases and V by 3 bases; bases with no gene match: 7. CDR1 and CDR2 (germline): KGHSH, LQKENI. CDR3 sequence: CASSPGTGLGEQYF. The CDR3 DNA reads as TGTGCCAGCTCACCCGGGACAGGGCTAGGGGAGCAGTACTTC.

This clone was observed a handful of times. The chain couples TRBV9 to TRBJ1-6; the D is unclear. With 10 bases removed from V and 11 bases from J, the gap between germline ends came to 16 bases. CDR3 length equals 12 residues. The germline V gene encodes CDR1 SGDLS and CDR2 YYNGEE. Here the CDR3 reads CASGKDLPPLHF. CDR3 coding DNA: TGTGCCTCGGGGAAGGATTTGCCACCCCTCCACTTT.

J is TRBJ1-1 and V is TRBV5-4; TRBD1 matches at 9 bases. The CDR3 length is 13 residues. Germline V gives CDR1 SGHNT, CDR2 YYREEE (reference sequence). V gave up 4 bases and J gave up 5 bases; unmatched junction bases: 3. The CDR3 region has the DNA TGTGCCAGCAGCCGACAGGGGGGGACTGAAGCTTTCTTT. Translated, it gives CASSRQGGTEAFF.

For the CDR3, the DNA is TGCGCCAGCAGCCAAGATTGGACAGGGCGGAACTATGGCTACACCTTC. It translates to CASSQDWTGRNYGYTF. The chain links TRBV4-3 to TRBJ1-2; 8 bases agree with TRBD1. V was pared by 0 bases and J by 2 bases, with 5 bases of the junction left unmatched. CDR3 length: 16 residues. Looked up from germline, CDR1 is LGHNA and CDR2 is YSLEER.

The chain joins TRBV28 to TRBJ1-2; D not resolved. Germline assignment: CDR1 MDHEN and CDR2 SYDVKM. V lost 5 bases and J lost 8, with 15 bases in between. The CDR3 is 13 amino acids. CDR3 coding DNA: TGTGCCAGCAGTCACCCACGGCCGCGGGGCTACACCTTC. It specifies CASSHPRPRGYTF.

The chain recombines TRBV5-1 with TRBJ2-3; 7 nucleotides line up with TRBD1. This CDR3 spans 16 amino acids. Germline CDR1 reads SGHRS; CDR2 reads YFSETQ. V gave up 3 bases and J gave up 0 bases; unmatched junction bases: 7. DNA of the CDR3: TGCGCCAGCAGCTCGAAGGGGGCGCAGAGCACAGATACGCAGTATTTT. Amino acids: CASSSKGAQSTDTQYF.

This clone has just a few counts. This chain connects TRBV7-9 to TRBJ1-1; D possibly corresponds to TRBD1 (6 bases). Germline CDR1 reads SEHNR; CDR2 reads FQNEAQ (reference sequence). CDR3 length: 14 amino acids. The V gene lost 5 bases and the J gene lost 3 bases, with 13 bases spanning the gap. In nucleotides, the CDR3 is TGTGCCAGCAGCCTACAGGGTAGGGACACTGAAGCTTTCTTT. Translating gives CASSLQGRDTEAFF. The full variable domain, rest sourced from reference TRBV7-9 and TRBJ1-1, is DTGVSQNPRHKITKRGQNVTFRCDPISEHNRLYWYRQTLGQGPEFLTYFQNEAQLEKSRLLSDRFSAERPKGSFSTLEIQRTEQGDSAMYLCASSLQGRDTEAFFGQGTRLTVV.

The V call is TRBV30, the J call TRBJ1-6, with 9 bases that match TRBD1. CDR1 is GTSNPN and CDR2 is SVGIG in the germline V gene (reference sequence). CDR3 length equals 15 residues. V gave up 0 bases and J gave up 5 bases; unmatched junction bases: 2. The CDR3 loop is CAWSVRDRDNSPLHF. CDR3 bases: TGTGCCTGGAGTGTTAGGGACAGGGATAATTCACCCCTCCACTTT.

The chain links TRBV13 to TRBJ2-3, with TRBD1 identical over 10 bases. The CDR3 is 16 residues long. Looked up from germline, CDR1 is PRHDT and CDR2 is FYEKMQ (reference sequence). The J segment lost 6 bases and the V segment lost 4 bases, leaving 10 bases of the junction unmatched. The CDR3 sequence is CASSCIRGTGEDTQYF. CDR3 DNA sequence: TGTGCCAGCAGCTGCATCCGGGGGACAGGGGAGGATACGCAGTATTTT.

This chain uses TRBV6-4 with TRBJ1-1, with a weak D call TRBD1 (5 bases). Trimming shortened V by 6 bases and J by 5 bases, and 16 bases separated the two germline ends. The length of the CDR3 is 14 residues. The germline V gene encodes CDR1 MRHNA and CDR2 SNTAGT. The CDR3 region has the DNA TGTGCCAGCAGCGCGATCCCGGGGGGAACTGAAGCTTTCTTT. Encoded protein: CASSAIPGGTEAFF.

The V call is TRBV14, the J call TRBJ1-2; D gene unclear. Germline CDR1 is SGHDN and CDR2 is FVKESK. The CDR3 consists of 14 residues. The V and J ends lost 1 base and 3 bases respectively, with 9 bases between them. The CDR3, as DNA: TGTGCCAGCAGCCAAGTCGGTGATCACTATGGCTACACCTTC. Amino acids: CASSQVGDHYGYTF.